This T cell receptor (beta chain) was sequenced in a study of T cells in Graves' hyperthyroidism and ophthalmopathy (dated by TCRdb to the late 2010s). Some background on the complete study: Peripheral blood was collected at initial diagnosis, before any treatment. To identify TCR V-J signatures that set the groups apart, the researchers used a discovery cohort of roughly 100 patients, made up of under 50 with Graves' ophthalmopathy and about 59 with stable Graves' hyperthyroidism. Prospective prediction of ophthalmopathy was tested in an independent validation cohort consisting of fewer than 20 hyperthyroidism patients and around 17 patients who later progressed to ophthalmopathy. The roughly 99 discovery patients were divided at random into training and test sets in a 7:3 ratio. In roughly six Graves' hyperthyroidism patients, the study also compared T-cell repertoires from thyroid tissue with T-cell repertoires from blood. After blood sampling, hyperthyroidism patients were treated with methimazole at a starting dose of 30 mg daily, and ophthalmopathy patients were treated with high-dose intravenous methylprednisolone. TCR Vbeta CDR3 sequencing of 135 peripheral blood samples (under 45 ophthalmopathy, 75 hyperthyroidism and some 17 progressor patients) is reported in the paper.

The research as a whole found: Most expanded thyroid clonotypes (frequency above 0.001) were also detected in blood, a finding suggesting that blood repertoires may reflect thyroid immune responses. In validation, the model predicted progression to ophthalmopathy a median of roughly 6.1 months before onset, with around 70% sensitivity and roughly 77% specificity. Sample size was not statistically predetermined, and investigators were not blinded to group allocation. In cross-validation, a model built on a 13 V-J signature told ophthalmopathy apart from stable hyperthyroidism with over 85% sensitivity and approximately 81% specificity, and in testing the same model reached 80%/75%.

This clonotype was found many times. Its recognized antigen is unknown. Per-nucleotide qualities are absent, and no much larger clonotype sits a single base away. Ophthalmopathy patients had moderately to severely active disease, Clinical Activity Score of at least 3, NOSPECS grade of at least 4, and duration under 3 months. Exclusion was applied to patients with uncontrolled infections, other autoimmune diseases, pregnancy or lactation. Clinical symptoms, serum thyroxine and TRAb, thyroid ultrasound, and orbital computed tomography formed the basis for the diagnoses. Ficoll-Paque density gradient centrifugation was used to isolate PBMCs from around 10 ml of fresh peripheral blood. Trizol reagent was used to extract total RNA, and RNA quality was then checked on an Agilent 2100 Bioanalyzer. The TCR beta CDR3 regions were amplified from RNA transcripts. For the first round of RT-PCR on the TCR CDR3, the HTBI primer set was used together with the Qiagen OneStep RT-PCR kit. Libraries were constructed in a second round of multiplex PCR, after which size selection and purification were performed. Sequencing of the libraries was done on an Illumina HiSeq2000 using paired-end 100 bp reads. Regarding the original processing steps: SOAPnuke was used to process the raw data, with reads discarded if the reads contained adapters or uncalled bases, had a mean Phred below 15, or lacked an exact constant-primer or identifier match. High-quality paired reads were merged with COPE v1.2.5, and unique nucleotide sequences were defined as clonotypes. Clonotypes were aligned to IMGT TRBV, TRBD and TRBJ reference segments using MiTCR v1.1. Only V-J combinations with frequency above 0.0001, covering roughly 99% of repertoires, were analysed. The TCS score was defined as the ratio of F50 (clonal expansion) to E x V (chaos), calculated using BLOSUM62-based TCRdist between CDR3 peptides within each V-J. Welch's t-statistics and random forest reduced just over 500 V-J features to 13, which were used in a naive Bayes classifier (R e1071). TCRdb's own reprocessing of the public reads used fastp at Q25 and MiXCR and kept productive beta chains. Rows are unified per CDR3 protein, each entry keeping the most common DNA and genes. Here the V and J calls rest on TCRdb's processing, not on the authors' analysis. The sample table lists 400,000 or so distinct CDR3 sequences, about 14% of them with a count of one. Jointly, the top ten make up about 19% of the sample.

Deletion took 5 bases off V and 6 bases off J, with a span of 8 bases between the germline ends. CDR1 and CDR2, per the germline V gene (reference sequence), are DFQATT and SNEGSKA. The CDR3 measures 11 amino acids from cysteine to phenylalanine. The kept DNA is CDR3 alone, 33 bases in frame from the first base. The specimen was blood. The chain uses TRBV20-1 and TRBJ1-5; 5 matching bases give a weak D call of TRBD1. The clonotype was recovered from a woman under 40 with Graves' ophthalmopathy. The DNA sequence is TGCAGTGCTGGGGCCGCTCAGCCCCAGCATTTT. It is translated as CSAGAAQPQHF.